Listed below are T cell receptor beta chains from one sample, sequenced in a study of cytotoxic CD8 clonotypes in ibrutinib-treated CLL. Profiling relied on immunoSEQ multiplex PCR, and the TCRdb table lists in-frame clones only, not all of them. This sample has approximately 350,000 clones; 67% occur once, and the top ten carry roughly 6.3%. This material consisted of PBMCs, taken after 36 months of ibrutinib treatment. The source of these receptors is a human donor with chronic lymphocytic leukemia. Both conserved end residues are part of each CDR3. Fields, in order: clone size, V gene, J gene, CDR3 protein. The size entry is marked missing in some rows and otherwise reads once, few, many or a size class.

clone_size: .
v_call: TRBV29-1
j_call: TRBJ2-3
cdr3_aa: CSVDGTASTDTQYF

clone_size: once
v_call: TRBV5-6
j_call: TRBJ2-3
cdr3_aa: CASSRGLDTDTQYF

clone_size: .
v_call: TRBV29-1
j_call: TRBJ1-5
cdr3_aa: CSVSQTGPNQPQHF

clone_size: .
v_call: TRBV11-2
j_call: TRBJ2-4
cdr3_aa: CASSFYVGTAAKNIQYF

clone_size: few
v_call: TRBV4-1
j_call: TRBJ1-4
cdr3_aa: CASSQGSAHNEKLFF

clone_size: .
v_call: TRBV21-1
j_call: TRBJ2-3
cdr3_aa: CASRRGYTDTQYF

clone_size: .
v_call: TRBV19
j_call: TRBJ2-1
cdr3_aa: CASSIGQGTYNEQFF

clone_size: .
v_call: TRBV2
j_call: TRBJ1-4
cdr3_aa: CASSEDRAIYEKLFF

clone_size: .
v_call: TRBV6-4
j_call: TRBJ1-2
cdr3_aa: CASSKGDGGIWGYTF

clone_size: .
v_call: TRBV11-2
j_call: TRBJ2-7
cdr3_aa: CASSLTYGTSYEQYF

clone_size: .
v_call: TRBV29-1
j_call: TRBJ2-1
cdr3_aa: CSVGVGGPGEQFF

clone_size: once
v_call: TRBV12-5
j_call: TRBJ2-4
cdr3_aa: CASVPPSSPKNIQYF

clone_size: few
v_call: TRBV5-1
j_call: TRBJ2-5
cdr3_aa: CASSLEGDPETQYF

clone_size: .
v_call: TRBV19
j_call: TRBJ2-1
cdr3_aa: CASSQGGLAGWDEQFF

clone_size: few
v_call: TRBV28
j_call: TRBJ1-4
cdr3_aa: CASRHGTDEKLFF

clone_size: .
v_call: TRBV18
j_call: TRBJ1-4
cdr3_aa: CASSRTGLANEKLFF

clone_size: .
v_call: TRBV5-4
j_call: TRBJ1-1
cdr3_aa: CASSWWTVNTEAFF

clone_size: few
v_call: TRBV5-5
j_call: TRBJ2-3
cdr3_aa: CASSLVDGGDTQYF

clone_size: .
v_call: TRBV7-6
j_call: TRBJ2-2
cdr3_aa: CASSLIIALNTGELFF

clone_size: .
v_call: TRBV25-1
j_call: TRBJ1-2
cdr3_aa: CASSGVLYGYTF

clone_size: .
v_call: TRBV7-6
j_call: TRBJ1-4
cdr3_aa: CASSPVGATNEKLFF

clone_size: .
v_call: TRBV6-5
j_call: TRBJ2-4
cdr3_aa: CASSQSFKNIQYF

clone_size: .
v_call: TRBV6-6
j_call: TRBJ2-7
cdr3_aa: CASSYSKTVSYEQYF